The rows below give T cell receptor beta chains drawn from one sample of a study of blood T cells in healthy people across ages. MiXCR, run by TCRdb on the 5' RACE reads, gives a single entry per CDR3 protein. The table shows roughly 1,800,000 distinct CDR3 sequences, with about 50% occurring only once. The sample comprised blood. Receptors originate from a woman between 40 and 50 years old in good health. The conserved cysteine and the conserved F or W are not part of the CDR3 here. Each record gives: J gene, V gene, CDR3 protein.

TRBJ2-5	TRBV11-2	ASSLAVAGGPYEQY
TRBJ2-7	TRBV7-2	ASSLGGLYEQY
TRBJ2-3	TRBV6-6	ASRSGDHTQY
TRBJ2-1	TRBV7-3	ASSRIAGGYNGQF
TRBJ2-4	TRBV20-1	SATRDPGAKNIQY
TRBJ2-1	TRBV11-1	ASSLPLYNEQF
TRBJ1-5	TRBV2	ASMDGTGDQPQH
TRBJ2-7	TRBV20-1	SASGLAGGLMSEQY
TRBJ2-1	TRBV11-2	ASSLELAGSIEQF
TRBJ1-5	TRBV29-1	SAGRDNQPQH
TRBJ2-5	TRBV4-2	ASSQGVTGEYEQY
TRBJ1-2	TRBV6-1	ASASRQGLYGYT
TRBJ2-5	TRBV15	ATSRDPMEAGETQY
TRBJ2-7	TRBV6-6	ASTGQRHEQY
TRBJ2-4	TRBV28	ASSFPRKGAKNIQY
TRBJ1-1	TRBV20-1	SAEGATMNTEAF
TRBJ2-1	TRBV7-8	ASTNAEPGSYNEQF
TRBJ2-7	TRBV29-1	SVAGIPGAYEQY
TRBJ2-1	TRBV9	ASSVRVLAPEHNEQF
TRBJ2-7	TRBV3-1	ASSQIPGQRHYEQY
TRBJ1-2	TRBV20-1	SARGAPPANYGYT
TRBJ2-1	TRBV5-1	ASIGGGDRENNEQF
TRBJ2-7	TRBV11-2	ASSLPSNNEQY
TRBJ1-2	TRBV20-1	SARGLGGAYGYT
TRBJ2-1	TRBV13	AGSPSGGSYNEQF
TRBJ2-1	TRBV7-2	ASSPPGRPLDEQF
-	TRBV7-9	ASSIGQGGWETQY
TRBJ2-1	TRBV7-3	ASSAGGGGNEQF
TRBJ2-5	TRBV7-2	ASSLQGFGRRETQY
-	TRBV18	ASSPNMAYEQY
TRBJ2-1	TRBV7-2	ASSLNQRGGLHNEQF
TRBJ2-5	TRBV6-5	ASSYHMDRLYNEQY
TRBJ2-1	TRBV6-6	ASTRGTGGNEQF
TRBJ2-5	TRBV12-3/TRBV12-4	ASSLDPAGEETQY
TRBJ2-1	TRBV29-1	SVQYTSGIYNEQF
TRBJ1-6	TRBV20-1	SASERGSSYNSPLH
TRBJ2-7	TRBV11-2	ASSLVLQGASQYNEQY